This TCR beta chain was retrieved from a study of cytomegalovirus exposure and HLA in healthy donors. Broader study findings: The study designated around 150 TCR beta chains cytomegalovirus-associated. Prediction of most subjects' HLA-A and HLA-B alleles by TCR beta sequences was reportedly accurate.

The PCR employed 60 Vbeta primers together with 13 Jbeta primers. The repertoire was sequenced with immunoSEQ multiplex PCR; TCRdb's copy has only in-frame clones and lacks some. The sample shows 170,000 or so clones, more than 65% of them seen only once. As regards this clone: What it binds is not known.

The germline CDR1 and CDR2 sequences are SGHNT and YYREEE (reference sequence). There are 13 residues in the CDR3. V dropped 4 bases and J dropped 6 bases, with 13 bases sitting between them. The receptor comes from a woman aged 50 to 60 in good health and CMV-seronegative. This chain links TRBV5-4 with TRBJ1-2; D gene ambiguous. Material: PBMCs. In DNA, the CDR3 is TGTGCCAGCAGCCAGTCCTCTGTCGATGGCTACACCTTC. This sequence encodes CASSQSSVDGYTF.